This TCR beta chain is from a study of response to subunit inactivated influenza vaccine. The CDR3 is 15 amino acids. CDR1 is SGHTA, CDR2 FQGNSA, per germline. V was shortened by 1 base and J by 4 bases, with 13 bases between the two germline ends. This clonotype was counted only a few times. TCRdb processed the RT-PCR reads anew with MiXCR; each CDR3 protein has one entry. This sample yields 500,000 to 600,000 distinct CDR3 sequences, of which 12% are seen a single time; 9.5% to 13% belongs to the top ten. The sample was PBMCs from blood, taken on the day of vaccination. This receptor was obtained from a middle-aged man who received an inactivated influenza vaccine. This chain uses TRBV7-2 with TRBJ2-5; D might be TRBD1 or TRBD2, each matching 5 bases. The CDR3, as DNA: TGTGCCAGCAGCTTAGTTTCACAGGCGGGAGAGACCCAGTACTTC. This translates into CASSLVSQAGETQYF.